These 18 T cell receptor beta chains originate from one sample sequenced in a study of T-cell memory formation after mild COVID-19 (dated by TCRdb to about 2021). Library method: 5' RACE. TCRdb lists the instrument as Illumina NovaSeq 6000. The raw public reads went through TCRdb reprocessing: fastp at Q25, MiXCR clone calling, in-frame beta chains kept. Rows matching on CDR3 protein sequence are summarized as one entry with the most common DNA and genes. The sample table holds around 200,000 distinct CDR3 sequences, of which 10% were seen once. Just over 3% of the sample belongs to the ten largest clones. The specimen was PBMCs or a T cell subset sorted from them (not recorded which). Receptors originate from a young man who had mild COVID-19 (a few samples of this study predate the infection). The sample titles of this study are shuffled in the database, so cell type and time point are left out; the donor was told from shared clones.

This clonotype was counted a few times. The V gene is TRBV7-2, the J gene TRBJ2-2; D is ambiguous. CDR1 SGHTA and CDR2 FQGNSA come from the germline V gene. V lost 0 bases, J lost 6 bases, and 14 bases lay in between. The CDR3 runs 16 residues. The CDR3 region is CASSLAGVIVAGELFF. CDR3 in DNA: TGTGCCAGCAGCTTAGCCGGCGTAATCGTAGCCGGGGAGCTGTTTTTT.

This clonotype was seen a handful of times. V usage is TRBV20-1 and J usage is TRBJ1-1; D possibly corresponds to TRBD1 (5 bases). V lost 5 bases to trimming and J lost 3 bases, with 7 bases between them. The germline V gene has CDR1 DFQATT and CDR2 SNEGSKA (reference sequence). The CDR3 covers 11 residues. This CDR3 is CSAPGDTEAFF. In DNA form, the CDR3 reads TGCAGTGCTCCGGGGGACACTGAAGCTTTCTTT.

V usage is TRBV5-6 and J usage is TRBJ1-1, with a weak D call TRBD1 (5 bases). The CDR3 runs to 15 residues. Trimming left V 3 bases short and J 4 bases short, with 16 bases between. Germline CDR1 reads SGHDT; CDR2 reads YYEEEE. The CDR3 DNA reads as TGTGCCAGCAGCTGGGGGGGTGTGCGGGGCACTGAAGCTTTCTTT. Translated: CASSWGGVRGTEAFF.

There are a few counts of this clonotype. V gene TRBV4-2 combines with J gene TRBJ2-5; D is ambiguous. The V end was cut by 6 bases, the J end by 5 bases, with 13 bases between. The CDR3 totals 13 residues. Germline CDR1 and CDR2: LGHNA and YNFKEQ. CDR3 nucleotide sequence: TGTGCCAGCAGTCAACGGACCCTGGAGACCCAGTACTTC. This gives the protein CASSQRTLETQYF.

The rearrangement joins TRBV5-1 to TRBJ2-7; D unresolved. Germline V CDR1 and CDR2: SGHRS, YFSETQ. V lost 8 bases to trimming and J lost 1 base, with 16 bases between them. The CDR3 is made up of 14 amino acids. The CDR3 reads CASRVRFGSYEQYF. The CDR3, as DNA: TGCGCCAGTCGTGTTCGATTTGGGTCCTACGAGCAGTACTTC.

This clonotype has only a few counts. The rearrangement links TRBV10-1 to TRBJ2-1; D uncertain. The V end lost 2 bases, the J end lost 8 bases, and 10 bases lay between the germline ends. The CDR3 consists of 13 residues. Germline V CDR1 and CDR2: WNHNN, SYGVQD (reference sequence). This chain's CDR3 is CASSEQRAHEQFF. CDR3 bases: TGCGCCAGCAGTGAGCAAAGGGCCCATGAGCAGTTCTTC.

This clonotype showed up many times. This rearrangement joins TRBV12-3 or TRBV12-4 to TRBJ2-1; 9 bases are shared with TRBD2. The CDR3 runs 14 residues. The ends lost 3 bases at V and 9 bases at J; junction bases unmatched: 6. DNA of the CDR3: TGTGCCAGCAGTTTGAGGCTAGCGGGGAGTGAGCAGTTCTTC. The encoded protein is CASSLRLAGSEQFF.

This clonotype was counted between two and nine times. The chain joins TRBV11-2 to TRBJ1-5; the D gene is possibly TRBD1 (6 bases). V was clipped by 1 base and J by 7 bases, with 17 bases between them. This CDR3 is built from 16 residues. Germline CDR1 and CDR2: SGHAT and FQNNGV. CDR3 nucleotides: TGTGCCAGCAGCTTAGGTACAGGGCGAGGGAGGCAGCCCCAGCATTTT. Translating it yields CASSLGTGRGRQPQHF.

This clonotype appeared a few times. V and J are TRBV2 and TRBJ2-7, with D tentatively TRBD1 (5 bases). The CDR3 is made up of 14 amino acids. Germline V CDR1 and CDR2: SNHLY, FYNNEI. The V end lost 7 bases, the J end lost 6 bases, and 19 bases lay between the germline ends. CDR3 region: CASNPPPQGREQYV. The CDR3 DNA sequence: TGTGCCAGCAATCCCCCGCCTCAGGGTCGCGAGCAGTACGTC.

This clonotype has a handful of counts. This chain joins TRBV4-3 and TRBJ1-4, with D uncertain. The CDR3 is 14 amino acids. Per the germline V gene, CDR1 is LGHNA and CDR2 is YSLEER. Deletions cut 0 bases from V and 7 bases from J, with 9 bases between. CDR3 in amino acids: CASSQDSWGEKLFF. The DNA for the CDR3 is TGCGCCAGCAGCCAAGATTCCTGGGGTGAAAAACTGTTTTTT.

The chain couples TRBV7-2 to TRBJ2-5; possible D gene TRBD1, 6 bases. CDR1 is SGHTA and CDR2 is FQGNSA in the germline V gene. The CDR3 length is 13 residues. V was pared by 5 bases and J by 2 bases, with 9 bases between. The CDR3 sequence is CASSHQGQETQYF. In nucleotides, the CDR3 is TGTGCCAGCAGCCACCAGGGGCAAGAGACCCAGTACTTC.

This clonotype was counted only a few times. The chain is built from TRBV29-1 and TRBJ2-2, with TRBD1 as a possible D gene (6 bases). With 7 bases removed from V and 1 base from J, the gap between germline ends came to 10 bases. Germline values: CDR1 SQVTM, CDR2 ANQGSEA. CDR3 length: 13 residues. CDR3 DNA: TGCAGCGGGGGACACCGGAACACCGGGGAGCTGTTTTTT. Protein product: CSGGHRNTGELFF.

This clonotype has at least ten counts. The V and J genes are TRBV7-2 and TRBJ1-2; 9 bases align to TRBD1. The CDR3 spans 14 residues. Losses at the gene ends were 3 bases for V and 2 bases for J; bases not matched to a gene: 1. Germline CDR1 is SGHTA and CDR2 is FQGNSA. CDR3 sequence: CASSFDRGNYGYTF. CDR3 in DNA: TGTGCCAGCAGCTTTGACAGGGGGAACTATGGCTACACCTTC.

This chain connects TRBV4-2 to TRBJ1-1; no firm D call. The V gene lost 0 bases and the J gene lost 8 bases, with 10 bases spanning the gap. CDR1 is LGHNA, CDR2 YNFKEQ, per germline. The CDR3 length is 13 residues. The CDR3 DNA is TGTGCCAGCAGCCAAGATCCGCGGATCGAAGCTTTCTTT. Protein: CASSQDPRIEAFF.

There are many counts of this clonotype. The chain carries TRBV25-1 and TRBJ2-6, with no clear D. Germline V lookup: CDR1 MGHDK, CDR2 SYGVNS. V lost 6 bases and J 1 base, leaving 4 bases between the germline ends. This CDR3 has 13 amino acids. This CDR3 reads CASRGSGANVLTF. The DNA of the CDR3 is TGTGCCAGCAGGGGGTCTGGGGCCAACGTCCTGACTTTC.

In DNA form, the CDR3 reads TGCGCCAGCAGCTTGGCCGGGCAGGGGGACCCACGCTCACCCCTCCACTTT. Translating gives CASSLAGQGDPRSPLHF. This chain joins TRBV5-1 and TRBJ1-6; 7 bases agree with TRBD1. Per germline, CDR1 SGHRS and CDR2 YFSETQ. Unmatched junction bases numbered 13, after V lost 0 bases and J lost 10 bases. This CDR3 is built from 17 residues.

V gene TRBV4-1 combines with J gene TRBJ2-2, with 10 bases aligning to TRBD1. CDR3 length: 17 residues. Germline CDR1 and CDR2: MGHRA and YSYEKL. V shed 2 bases and J 2 bases; nucleotides not matched to a gene: 5. CDR3 DNA: TGCGCCAGCAGCCAACCCCGGGACAGGGGTAACACCGGGGAGCTGTTTTTT. This translates into CASSQPRDRGNTGELFF.

The chain recombines TRBV20-1 with TRBJ1-2; no clear D. Trimming cost V 5 bases and J 4 bases, with 14 bases left between them. CDR1 DFQATT and CDR2 SNEGSKA come from the germline V gene (reference sequence). The CDR3 is 13 residues long. The CDR3, as DNA: TGCAGTGCTCCCAATCAAGGGAGCTATGGCTACACCTTC. Translated: CSAPNQGSYGYTF.